This T cell receptor beta chain is from a study of cytomegalovirus exposure and HLA in healthy donors. The CDR3 spans 14 residues. Germline-derived CDR1 and CDR2 are SNHLY and FYNNEI. The V segment lost 6 bases and the J segment 11 bases; nucleotides outside the gene matches: 10. PCR amplification relied on 60 Vbeta primers (plus 13 Jbeta primers). Only in-frame clones appear in the TCRdb table, and some are missing; sequencing was by immunoSEQ multiplex PCR. The sample lists about 170,000 clones, about 76% seen once, with about 1.9% in the top ten. The rearrangement links TRBV2 to TRBJ1-6; 7 bases align to TRBD1. Sequencing was performed on PBMCs. The receptor's source is a female donor in good health and CMV-seronegative. CDR3 coding DNA: TGTGCCAGCAGGGCCGACAGGGCGGTTACACCCCTCCACTTT. Translation gives CASRADRAVTPLHF. Variable domain in full (rest from reference TRBV2 and TRBJ1-6): EPEVTQTPSHQVTQMGQEVILRCVPISNHLYFYWYRQILGQKVEFLVSFYNNEISEKSEIFDDQFSVERPDGSNFTLKIRSTKLEDSAMYFCASRADRAVTPLHFGNGTRLTVT.